The 29 T cell receptor beta chains reported below all come from one sample, sequenced in a study of shared clonotypes between healthy human individuals. The data were produced by immunoSEQ multiplex PCR, yet TCRdb's version contains in-frame clones alone and is incomplete. The sample includes about 520,000 clones, about 96% of them seen just once. Sequenced input: naive CD4+ T cells sorted from blood. The subset: CD45RA+ positively selected. The receptors originated from a woman in her 30s in good health.

The CDR3, as DNA: TGTGCCAGCAGCTTAGGGGGCGGGAACATTCAGTACTTC. Translation gives CASSLGGGNIQYF. This sequence joins TRBV7-9 and TRBJ2-4; perhaps D is TRBD1 or TRBD2 (5 bases each). The CDR3 totals 13 residues. Germline V CDR1 and CDR2: SEHNR, FQNEAQ (reference sequence). Trimming removed 1 base at V and 7 bases at J, with 8 bases between.

The V and J genes are TRBV11-2 and TRBJ1-5, with no clear D. This CDR3 comprises 13 residues. The V end lost 2 bases, the J end lost 4 bases, and 6 bases lay between the germline ends. Looked up from germline, CDR1 is SGHAT and CDR2 is FQNNGV. The CDR3 sequence is CASSLSLNQPQHF. CDR3 nucleotide sequence: TGTGCCAGCAGCTTATCCCTGAATCAGCCCCAGCATTTT.

In this sample, this clone turned up once. The chain recombines TRBV5-4 with TRBJ1-2; D gene ambiguous. The CDR3 has 14 amino acids. The germline V gene encodes CDR1 SGHNT and CDR2 YYREEE (reference sequence). Trimming stripped 0 bases from V and 6 bases from J, with 12 bases between. Written as DNA, the CDR3 is TGTGCCAGCAGCTTGGCCGGCCATTGGAATGGCTACACCTTC. Protein product: CASSLAGHWNGYTF.

Points on this clone: Other nucleotide sequences from this sample produce the same CDR3. V gene TRBV28 combines with J gene TRBJ2-7; D remains ambiguous. CDR1 is MDHEN and CDR2 is SYDVKM in the germline V gene. The V end lost 5 bases, the J end lost 1 base, and 3 bases lay between the germline ends. This CDR3 contains 11 residues. DNA of the CDR3: TGTGCCAGCAGTGCGTCCTACGAGCAGTACTTC. Protein sequence: CASSASYEQYF. The complete variable domain, with remaining parts taken from reference TRBV28 and TRBJ2-7, reads DVKVTQSSRYLVKRTGEKVFLECVQDMDHENMFWYRQDPGLGLRLIYFSYDVKMKEKGDIPEGYSVSREKKERFSLILESASTNQTSMYLCASSASYEQYFGPGTRLTVT.

In the case of this clone: The same CDR3 also results from other DNA sequences found in this sample. This chain joins TRBV11-2 and TRBJ1-1; TRBD1 is a possible D gene (5 bases). With 1 base removed from V and 5 bases from J, the gap between germline ends came to 8 bases. Germline assignment: CDR1 SGHAT and CDR2 FQNNGV. This CDR3 spans 13 amino acids. The CDR3 DNA is TGTGCCAGCAGCTTAGTGGGGGGGACTGAAGCTTTCTTT. It codes for CASSLVGGTEAFF. Based on the CDR3 plus reference TRBV11-2 and TRBJ1-1, the full variable domain is EAGVAQSPRYKIIEKRQSVAFWCNPISGHATLYWYQQILGQGPKLLIQFQNNGVVDDSQLPKDRFSAERLKGVDSTLKIQPAKLEDSAVYLCASSLVGGTEAFFGQGTRLTVV.

The gene calls are TRBV7-2 and TRBJ2-3; D ambiguous. Between the trimmed V and J ends, which lost 0 bases and 5 bases, there was a span of 6 bases. This CDR3 is 13 amino acids long. Germline V gene sequence: CDR1 SGHTA, CDR2 FQGNSA. CDR3 DNA sequence: TGTGCCAGCAGCTTAGCCAGTAGAGATACGCAGTATTTT. The encoded protein is CASSLASRDTQYF.

The gene calls are TRBV5-1 and TRBJ2-7, with TRBD1 identical over 7 bases. V shed 7 bases and J 3 bases; nucleotides not matched to a gene: 7. Germline V gives CDR1 SGHRS, CDR2 YFSETQ. CDR3 length equals 13 residues. CDR3: CASSDRVSYEQYF. CDR3 bases: TGCGCCAGCTCCGACAGGGTTAGCTACGAGCAGTACTTC. The complete variable domain, with remaining parts taken from reference TRBV5-1 and TRBJ2-7, reads KAGVTQTPRYLIKTRGQQVTLSCSPISGHRSVSWYQQTPGQGLQFLFEYFSETQRNKGNFPGRFSGRQFSNSRSEMNVSTLELGDSALYLCASSDRVSYEQYFGPGTRLTVT.

This chain connects TRBV10-2 to TRBJ1-2; no reliable D call. The CDR3 totals 15 residues. Germline CDR1 is WSHSY and CDR2 is SAAADI. Trimming cost V 7 bases and J 7 bases, with 22 bases left between them. CDR3 loop: CASTRPSGGLGGYTF. For the CDR3, the DNA is TGCGCCAGCACCCGACCCTCCGGAGGGCTCGGTGGCTACACCTTC.

The chain has TRBV29-1 and TRBJ1-1; 7 positions match TRBD1. CDR1 SQVTM and CDR2 ANQGSEA come from the germline V gene. V trimming: 6 bases; J trimming: 0 bases; junction bases outside the gene matches: 10. The CDR3 covers 15 residues. The CDR3 reads CSVRTGTVMNTEAFF. The CDR3 DNA reads as TGCAGCGTGAGAACCGGGACAGTTATGAACACTGAAGCTTTCTTT.

The chain recombines TRBV11-3 with TRBJ2-1; 7 nucleotides align to TRBD2. Germline V lookup: CDR1 SGHNT, CDR2 YENEEA. The CDR3 extends over 17 amino acids. V gave up 1 base and J gave up 0 bases; unmatched junction bases: 6. CDR3: CASSLGEGLYSYNEQFF. CDR3 in DNA: TGTGCCAGCAGCTTAGGGGAGGGTCTTTACTCCTACAATGAGCAGTTCTTC.

Comments on this clone: This sample includes further DNA sequences coding for the same CDR3. The rearrangement links TRBV9 to TRBJ2-2; 7 nucleotides agree with TRBD2. The CDR3 totals 14 residues. V was clipped by 0 bases and J by 4 bases; unmatched bases: 0. The germline V gene has CDR1 SGDLS and CDR2 YYNGEE. CDR3: CASSVAGGTGELFF. CDR3 sequence (DNA): TGTGCCAGCAGCGTAGCGGGAGGCACCGGGGAGCTGTTTTTT.

V and J are TRBV4-1 and TRBJ1-6; a possible D gene is TRBD1 (5 bases). The CDR3 runs to 15 residues. Germline V gene lookup returns CDR1 MGHRA and CDR2 YSYEKL. Trimming left V 1 base short and J 7 bases short, with 11 bases between. The CDR3 nucleotides read TGCGCCAGCAGCCAAGTGACAGAGAGAAATTCACCCCTCCACTTT. Protein: CASSQVTERNSPLHF.

J is TRBJ2-7 and V is TRBV20-1; D could derive from TRBD1 or TRBD2 (5 bases each). CDR1 is DFQATT and CDR2 is SNEGSKA in the germline V gene (reference sequence). V shed 2 bases and J shed 12 bases, with 14 bases lying between them. The CDR3 extends over 11 amino acids. CDR3 residues: CSARPRDETYF. DNA for the CDR3: TGCAGTGCTAGACCCCGGGACGAGACGTACTTC.

V and J are TRBV12-5 and TRBJ2-7; D unclear. Trimming took 4 bases from V and 0 from J, leaving 13 bases between them. The CDR3 totals 15 residues. Germline CDR1 and CDR2: LGHNT and FRNRAP. CDR3 DNA: TGTGCTAGTGGTTGCGGAAGCACGGTCTCCTACGAGCAGTACTTC. Translating gives CASGCGSTVSYEQYF.

This clone was recorded once. This chain connects TRBV7-2 to TRBJ1-2; 8 nucleotides align to TRBD1. The CDR3 consists of 14 residues. The V gene end was trimmed by 5 bases and the J gene end by 0 bases; junction bases not matched to a gene: 2. CDR1 SGHTA and CDR2 FQGNSA come from the germline V gene. The DNA for the CDR3 is TGTGCCAGCAGCGCGGGACAGGCTAACTATGGCTACACCTTC. It specifies CASSAGQANYGYTF.

The chain combines TRBV4-1 with TRBJ2-3; no clear D. The CDR3 length is 17 residues. Trimming left V 1 base short and J 1 base short, with 15 bases between. Germline-derived CDR1 and CDR2 are MGHRA and YSYEKL. The DNA of the CDR3 is TGCGCCAGCAGCCAAGTTCTAAGTGGGTTTGGCACAGATACGCAGTATTTT. Translation gives CASSQVLSGFGTDTQYF.

This clone was recorded only once. This rearrangement joins TRBV28 to TRBJ2-7; D is possibly TRBD2 (6 bases). The CDR3 length is 13 residues. Trimming removed 10 bases at V and 1 base at J, with 14 bases between. Germline V gives CDR1 MDHEN, CDR2 SYDVKM. As DNA, the CDR3 is TGTGCCACCCTTAGCGGCCGATCCTACGAGCAGTACTTC. Translation: CATLSGRSYEQYF.

J is TRBJ1-5 and V is TRBV4-1; no clear D. Germline lookup yields CDR1 MGHRA and CDR2 YSYEKL. V lost 3 bases, J lost 7 bases, and 16 bases lay in between. This CDR3 contains 15 residues. This CDR3 is CASSHRQTTHQPQHF. DNA of the CDR3: TGCGCCAGCAGCCACAGACAAACCACCCACCAGCCCCAGCATTTT.

The chain carries TRBV4-2 and TRBJ1-4; TRBD1 aligns across 7 bases. With V trimmed by 7 bases and J by 4 bases, 12 bases remained unmatched. The CDR3 consists of 16 residues. Germline CDR1 reads LGHNA; CDR2 reads YNFKEQ. CDR3 sequence reads: CASNTKPGQSNEKLFF. CDR3 nucleotides: TGTGCCAGCAATACCAAACCGGGACAGAGTAATGAAAAACTGTTTTTT.

V is TRBV27 and J is TRBJ2-3, with TRBD1 as a possible D gene (5 bases). V shed 2 bases and J shed 1 base, with 16 bases lying between them. The CDR3 runs to 17 residues. Germline V gene sequence: CDR1 MNHEY, CDR2 SMNVEV (reference sequence). The CDR3 spells CASSLLWGTGGTDTQYF. The CDR3 DNA follows: TGTGCCAGCAGTTTACTCTGGGGCACAGGCGGCACAGATACGCAGTATTTT.

V usage is TRBV10-3 and J usage is TRBJ1-2, with a weak D call TRBD1 (6 bases). Germline-derived CDR1 and CDR2 are ENHRY and SYGVKD. The CDR3 has 14 residues. With 2 bases removed from V and 8 bases from J, the gap between germline ends came to 15 bases. The CDR3, as DNA: TGTGCCATCAGTGAGCAGGGGCCGACCGGCGGCTACACCTTC. Its protein product is CAISEQGPTGGYTF.

J is TRBJ2-7 and V is TRBV28, with D hard to call. This CDR3 contains 14 residues. Germline CDR1 reads MDHEN; CDR2 reads SYDVKM. V lost 6 bases and J lost 4, with 16 bases in between. CDR3 coding DNA: TGTGCCAGCAGACCCCCTCGGGTAGGTTACGAGCAGTACTTC. Translated, it gives CASRPPRVGYEQYF. Combining the CDR3 with reference TRBV28 and TRBJ2-7 gives the whole variable domain DVKVTQSSRYLVKRTGEKVFLECVQDMDHENMFWYRQDPGLGLRLIYFSYDVKMKEKGDIPEGYSVSREKKERFSLILESASTNQTSMYLCASRPPRVGYEQYFGPGTRLTVT.

A few counts support this clone. The rearrangement uses TRBV7-7 and TRBJ2-2; D perhaps matches TRBD2 (5 bases). CDR3 length equals 12 residues. The V gene's germline CDR1 is SSHAT and CDR2 FNYEAQ (reference sequence). The V and J ends lost 4 bases and 6 bases respectively, with 6 bases between them. The CDR3: CASSSGAGELFF. For the CDR3, the DNA is TGTGCCAGCAGCTCCGGGGCCGGGGAGCTGTTTTTT.

The chain couples TRBV30 to TRBJ2-5, with D possibly being TRBD1 or TRBD2 (5 bases each). Near its end, the DNA agrees better with TRBJ2-7, so the J call may be wrong. Germline lookup yields CDR1 GTSNPN and CDR2 SVGIG (reference sequence). The CDR3 consists of 14 residues. For the CDR3, the DNA is TGTGCCTGGAATGGGACCCCTCGGTCCAACGAGCAGTACTTC. Translation gives CAWNGTPRSNEQYF.

This chain joins TRBV9 and TRBJ2-3, with 9 nucleotides matching TRBD2. In germline, CDR1 is SGDLS, CDR2 YYNGEE. V lost 0 bases to trimming and J lost 2 bases; unmatched junction nucleotides: 10. The CDR3 sequence is 18 residues long. The chain's CDR3 is CASSVASAGGPFTDTQYF. As DNA, the CDR3 is TGTGCCAGCAGCGTAGCATCTGCGGGAGGGCCTTTCACAGATACGCAGTATTTT.

The rearrangement uses TRBV30 and TRBJ2-5, with 10 bases aligning to TRBD2. The end of the DNA is better explained by TRBJ2-7, so the J call may be wrong. The germline V gene has CDR1 GTSNPN and CDR2 SVGIG (reference sequence). The CDR3 is 16 residues long. The CDR3 protein is CAWSVRSNLAGVEQYF. CDR3 bases: TGTGCCTGGAGTGTACGGTCCAATCTAGCGGGAGTCGAGCAGTACTTC.

The chain employs TRBV19 and TRBJ1-3, with D perhaps TRBD1 (5 bases). The germline CDR1 and CDR2 sequences are LNHDA and SQIVND (reference sequence). The CDR3 runs to 13 residues. V was trimmed by 7 bases and J by 4 bases, leaving 11 bases between them. The DNA of the CDR3 is TGTGCCAGTAAGACAGACGCGGGAAACACCATATATTTT. It codes for CASKTDAGNTIYF. Full variable domain (missing parts from reference TRBV19 and TRBJ1-3): DGGITQSPKYLFRKEGQNVTLSCEQNLNHDAMYWYRQDPGQGLRLIYYSQIVNDFQKGDIAEGYSVSREKKESFPLTVTSAQKNPTAFYLCASKTDAGNTIYFGEGSWLTVV.

The chain uses TRBV2 and TRBJ2-2, with 11 bases aligning to TRBD2. This CDR3 spans 18 amino acids. V was clipped by 6 bases and J by 7 bases; unmatched bases: 16. Germline V gives CDR1 SNHLY, CDR2 FYNNEI. The CDR3 reads CASRHHSGSGRAVGELFF. CDR3 coding DNA: TGTGCCAGCAGACACCACTCCGGTAGCGGGAGGGCCGTCGGGGAGCTGTTTTTT.

This chain connects TRBV27 to TRBJ2-7, with 7 bases aligning to TRBD2. The germline CDR1 and CDR2 sequences are MNHEY and SMNVEV (reference sequence). The CDR3 has 16 residues. Germline trimming cut 5 bases from V and 0 bases from J; bases unmatched to any gene: 10. The chain's CDR3 is CASSRRGAGSSYEQYF. CDR3 DNA sequence: TGTGCCAGCAGTCGCCGGGGAGCGGGGAGCTCCTACGAGCAGTACTTC.